These 9 T cell receptor beta chains came from one sample sequenced in a study of blood T cell repertoires in COVID-19. The data were produced by immunoSEQ multiplex PCR, yet TCRdb's version contains in-frame clones alone and is incomplete. The table has approximately 250,000 clones, over 75% seen once. Input material: peripheral blood. These receptor sequences come from a human donor in a cohort sampled during active COVID-19.

This clone was observed a single time. The chain links TRBV4-1 to TRBJ2-2; D gene ambiguous. The V gene's germline CDR1 is MGHRA and CDR2 YSYEKL. This CDR3 comprises 12 residues. V lost 4 bases and J lost 6, with 6 bases in between. The CDR3 reads CASSPGSGELFF. The CDR3 nucleotides are TGCGCCAGCAGCCCGGGTTCCGGGGAGCTGTTTTTT.

V usage is TRBV6-5 and J usage is TRBJ1-1; 7 nucleotides match TRBD1. V gave up 5 bases and J gave up 9 bases; unmatched junction bases: 9. The CDR3 loop spans 13 amino acids. Germline assignment: CDR1 MNHEY and CDR2 SVGAGI. DNA for the CDR3: TGTGCCAGCAGTCCGCGGGACAGCCAAAAAGCTTTCTTT. Protein: CASSPRDSQKAFF.

The gene calls are TRBV2 and TRBJ2-2; 8 nucleotides align to TRBD1. The CDR3 runs to 14 residues. CDR1 is SNHLY and CDR2 is FYNNEI in the germline V gene. The ends lost 10 bases at V and 2 bases at J; junction bases unmatched: 6. The CDR3 DNA follows: TGTGCCACCCGACAGGGGACTAACACCGGGGAGCTGTTTTTT. This sequence encodes CATRQGTNTGELFF.

This clone was seen just once. This chain connects TRBV5-1 to TRBJ1-4; 11 bases map to TRBD1. CDR1 SGHRS and CDR2 YFSETQ come from the germline V gene. CDR3 length: 14 amino acids. V trimming: 8 bases; J trimming: 7 bases; junction bases outside the gene matches: 7. CDR3 DNA sequence: TGCGCCAGTACCAACGGGACAGGGGGTGAAAAACTGTTTTTT. Translated: CASTNGTGGEKLFF.

The J gene is TRBJ2-7, the V gene TRBV5-1, with TRBD1 identical over 10 bases. Germline CDR1 and CDR2: SGHRS and YFSETQ. The CDR3 is made up of 13 amino acids. V shed 5 bases, J shed 3 bases, and the junction held 2 bases outside the gene matches. The CDR3 DNA reads TGCGCCAGCAGAGGACAGGGGGGCTACGAGCAGTACTTC. This codes for CASRGQGGYEQYF.

The chain has TRBV18 and TRBJ2-2, with 13 bases matching TRBD2. Germline V lookup: CDR1 KGHSH, CDR2 LQKENI. There are 17 residues in the CDR3. V shed 1 base, J shed 4 bases, and the junction held 3 bases outside the gene matches. The CDR3 spells CASSPQGLAGRTGELFF. In DNA form, the CDR3 reads TGTGCCAGCTCACCACAGGGACTAGCGGGGCGCACCGGGGAGCTGTTTTTT. Full variable domain (missing parts from reference TRBV18 and TRBJ2-2): NAGVMQNPRHLVRRRGQEARLRCSPMKGHSHVYWYRQLPEEGLKFMVYLQKENIIDESGMPKERFSAEFPKEGPSILRIQQVVRGDSAAYFCASSPQGLAGRTGELFFGEGSRLTVL.

The V and J genes are TRBV4-1 and TRBJ2-7, with D possibly being TRBD1 (6 bases). The V gene lost 3 bases and the J gene lost 0 bases, with 15 bases spanning the gap. The germline V gene encodes CDR1 MGHRA and CDR2 YSYEKL. The CDR3 has 16 amino acids. The CDR3 spells CASSQDRQAPSYEQYF. The DNA of the CDR3 is TGCGCCAGCAGCCAGGATAGACAGGCCCCCTCCTACGAGCAGTACTTC.

The chain joins TRBV7-8 to TRBJ2-7; D is ambiguous. V was shortened by 0 bases and J by 4 bases, with 7 bases between the two germline ends. The CDR3 is made up of 13 amino acids. The V gene's germline CDR1 is SGHVS and CDR2 FQNEAQ. The CDR3 region is CASSLAGPYEQYF. CDR3 bases: TGTGCCAGCAGCTTAGCGGGCCCATACGAGCAGTACTTC. Full variable domain (missing parts from reference TRBV7-8 and TRBJ2-7): GAGVSQSPRYKVAKRGQDVALRCDPISGHVSLFWYQQALGQGPEFLTYFQNEAQLDKSGLPSDRFFAERPEGSVSTLKIQRTQQEDSAVYLCASSLAGPYEQYFGPGTRLTVT.

The table lists this clone with a few counts. The CDR3 loop reads CASSSRGSNLYEQFF. The CDR3 region has the DNA TGTGCCAGCAGCTCCCGGGGTAGCAACCTCTACGAGCAGTTCTTC. This chain uses TRBV7-8 with TRBJ2-1, with a possible D match to TRBD2 (5 bases). CDR1 SGHVS and CDR2 FQNEAQ come from the germline V gene. CDR3 size: 15 residues. Deletions cut 4 bases from V and 10 bases from J, with 20 bases between.